The 27 T cell receptor beta chains below were found in one sample sequenced in a study of identical twins. A single record per CDR3 protein comes from TCRdb applying MiXCR to the 5' RACE reads. The sample has some 790,000 distinct CDR3 sequences, 18% seen once. The same data also went into a second study, on T cells expressing NK-cell markers.

The sample was PBMCs. These receptors were obtained from a woman aged 18-35 years in good health.

There are a few counts of this clonotype. The V gene is TRBV5-1, the J gene TRBJ1-6; D is undetermined. Germline V gene sequence: CDR1 SGHRS, CDR2 YFSETQ. The CDR3 has 13 residues. The ends were cut back, 7 bases at V and 8 bases at J, with 13 bases in the middle. CDR3 coding DNA: TGCGCCAGCCTTCCGGGCCGGGATTCACCCCTCCACTTT. Encoded protein: CASLPGRDSPLHF.

This clonotype was counted only a few times. V is TRBV9 and J is TRBJ2-2, with D possibly called TRBD1 or TRBD2 (6 bases each). Germline V lookup: CDR1 SGDLS, CDR2 YYNGEE. The CDR3 is made up of 15 amino acids. The germline V and J ends were trimmed by 3 bases and 4 bases, with 13 bases remaining between them. The DNA of the CDR3 is TGTGCCAGCAGCGCGGAGGGGGGATCCACCGGGGAGCTGTTTTTT. The encoded protein is CASSAEGGSTGELFF.

Only a few counts were recorded for this clonotype. The chain couples TRBV7-9 to TRBJ2-1; D is possibly TRBD2 (6 bases). Germline V gives CDR1 SEHNR, CDR2 FQNEAQ (reference sequence). The CDR3 runs to 15 residues. Trimming cost V 5 bases and J 5 bases, with 16 bases left between them. CDR3 residues: CASSQSLGSHNEQFF. The CDR3, as DNA: TGTGCCAGCAGCCAGAGTCTCGGGAGTCACAATGAGCAGTTCTTC.

In its sample, this clonotype was seen a few times. The chain uses TRBV20-1 and TRBJ2-1; the D gene is possibly TRBD2 (6 bases). CDR1 and CDR2 (germline): DFQATT, SNEGSKA (reference sequence). CDR3 length equals 15 residues. The CDR3 nucleotides read TGCAGCGGGAATAGCGGAAAGAGCTCCTACAATGAGCAGTTCTTC. Its translation: CSGNSGKSSYNEQFF.

This clonotype was found a few times. The chain uses TRBV24-1 and TRBJ2-3; unclear D gene. The germline V and J ends were trimmed by 0 bases and 9 bases, with 6 bases remaining between them. The CDR3 has 12 amino acids. Germline V gene sequence: CDR1 KGHDR, CDR2 SFDVKD. Here the CDR3 DNA reads TGTGCCACCAGTGATTTGCGAGGCACGCAGTATTTT. This sequence encodes CATSDLRGTQYF.

This clonotype was detected many times. The V and J genes are TRBV7-2 and TRBJ2-4, with TRBD2 identical over 9 bases. The CDR3 length is 13 residues. From germline, CDR1 is SGHTA and CDR2 FQGNSA. V lost 4 bases, J lost 11 bases, and 6 bases stayed unmatched. CDR3 amino acids: CASSYDSGRVQYF. The CDR3 nucleotides are TGTGCCAGCAGCTACGATAGCGGGAGAGTTCAGTACTTC.

This clonotype has only a few counts. This chain links TRBV5-1 with TRBJ2-7; D is perhaps TRBD2 (7 bases). Trimming removed 1 base at V and 2 bases at J, with 13 bases between. CDR1 and CDR2 (germline): SGHRS, YFSETQ. The CDR3 spans 15 residues. DNA for the CDR3: TGCGCCAGCAGCTTGATTAGGGGGGGACCCTACGAGCAGTACTTC. Its translation: CASSLIRGGPYEQYF.

This clonotype was seen more than once but under ten times. This chain connects TRBV25-1 to TRBJ1-2; a weak D match, TRBD1 (6 bases). V was shortened by 4 bases and J by 5 bases, with 11 bases between the two germline ends. CDR3 length equals 13 residues. In germline, CDR1 is MGHDK, CDR2 SYGVNS. CDR3 coding DNA: TGTGCCAGCAGTGTTAAGAGGGGGTATGGCTACACCTTC. Translation gives CASSVKRGYGYTF.

This clonotype was found a few times. J is TRBJ2-1 and V is TRBV6-5; a weak D match, TRBD2 (7 bases). Germline loops: CDR1 MNHEY, CDR2 SVGAGI. There are 14 residues in the CDR3. V gave up 0 bases and J gave up 12 bases, with 15 bases separating them. Here the CDR3 DNA reads TGTGCCAGCAGTTACTCAGGGGGGGGGTCCGGGCAGTTCTTC. Translated: CASSYSGGGSGQFF.

The chain recombines TRBV27 with TRBJ2-1, with D unclear. The germline V gene encodes CDR1 MNHEY and CDR2 SMNVEV (reference sequence). The V end lost 7 bases, the J end lost 0 bases, and 10 bases lay between the germline ends. The CDR3 contains 14 residues. The CDR3 protein is CASTTLSSYNEQFF. The CDR3 DNA reads as TGTGCCAGCACCACCCTGAGCTCCTACAATGAGCAGTTCTTC.

The chain joins TRBV5-4 to TRBJ1-2, with D unclear. Germline CDR1 is SGHNT and CDR2 is YYREEE (reference sequence). There are 12 residues in the CDR3. Trimming stripped 3 bases from V and 5 bases from J, with 8 bases between. The CDR3 DNA follows: TGTGCCAGCAGCTGCCCCTTTTATGGCTACACCTTC. Its protein product is CASSCPFYGYTF.

The sample holds a few counts of this clonotype. The rearrangement uses TRBV20-1 and TRBJ1-3; D call uncertain. Germline V gene lookup returns CDR1 DFQATT and CDR2 SNEGSKA (reference sequence). The CDR3 loop spans 13 amino acids. V was shortened by 3 bases and J by 5 bases, with 11 bases between the two germline ends. The CDR3 spells CSASRARRNTIYF. CDR3 DNA sequence: TGCAGTGCTAGTAGGGCGAGAAGAAACACCATATATTTT.

The gene calls are TRBV12-3 or TRBV12-4 and TRBJ1-5; perhaps TRBD1 as D (5 bases). The CDR3 is made up of 16 amino acids. Between the trimmed V and J ends, which lost 7 bases and 1 base, there was a span of 17 bases. CDR3 amino acids: CASTTRGGRSNQPQHF. The CDR3 bases are TGTGCCAGCACCACGCGGGGGGGACGGAGCAATCAGCCCCAGCATTTT.

This sequence joins TRBV12-3 or TRBV12-4 and TRBJ2-7; tentatively, D is TRBD1 or TRBD2 (5 bases each). CDR3 size: 14 residues. Trimming left V 3 bases short and J 2 bases short, with 11 bases between. CDR3 amino acids: CASSFAGTAYEQYF. The CDR3 DNA sequence: TGTGCCAGCAGTTTTGCCGGGACCGCCTACGAGCAGTACTTC.

V and J are TRBV6-5 and TRBJ2-7; D may be TRBD1 or TRBD2 (5 bases each). The CDR3 spans 14 residues. Germline V lookup: CDR1 MNHEY, CDR2 SVGAGI. V lost 0 bases and J 4 bases, leaving 10 bases between the germline ends. CDR3 residues: CASSYSRGTYEQYF. Here the CDR3 DNA reads TGTGCCAGCAGTTACTCGAGGGGCACGTACGAGCAGTACTTC.

V gene TRBV15 combines with J gene TRBJ2-3; D gene ambiguous. CDR3 length equals 14 residues. V shed 1 base and J shed 0 bases, with 5 bases lying between them. Germline V lookup: CDR1 LNHNV, CDR2 YYDKDF (reference sequence). The CDR3: CATSRGSSTDTQYF. The CDR3 coding sequence is TGTGCCACCAGCAGAGGCTCCAGCACAGATACGCAGTATTTT.

The chain has TRBV14 and TRBJ1-6; D is undetermined. The CDR3 length is 13 residues. Between the trimmed V and J ends, which lost 1 base and 10 bases, there was a span of 8 bases. The germline V gene encodes CDR1 SGHDN and CDR2 FVKESK. The CDR3 is CASSQGLGSPLHF. DNA for the CDR3: TGTGCCAGCAGCCAAGGTTTGGGGTCACCCCTCCACTTT.

The gene calls are TRBV2 and TRBJ2-1; possible D gene TRBD1, 5 bases. Trimming stripped 7 bases from V and 8 bases from J, with 12 bases between. The germline gives CDR1 SNHLY, CDR2 FYNNEI. The CDR3 length is 12 residues. The CDR3 bases are TGTGCCAGCATAGTAGGGGTCGATGAGCAGTTCTTC. Amino acid sequence: CASIVGVDEQFF.

This clonotype showed up just a few times. V and J are TRBV29-1 and TRBJ2-3, with D unclear. This CDR3 contains 10 residues. Trimming shortened V by 1 base and J by 6 bases, and 2 bases separated the two germline ends. Germline V CDR1 and CDR2: SQVTM, ANQGSEA. CDR3 in amino acids: CSVEGDTQYF. CDR3 coding DNA: TGCAGCGTTGAAGGGGATACGCAGTATTTT.

This clonotype has only a few counts. The chain employs TRBV5-1 and TRBJ2-3; either TRBD1 or TRBD2 may supply D (5 bases each). The V end was cut by 4 bases, the J end by 3 bases, with 12 bases between. Germline V lookup: CDR1 SGHRS, CDR2 YFSETQ. This CDR3 contains 14 residues. Here the CDR3 DNA reads TGCGCCAGCAGCATTGGGACGGGGACAGATACGCAGTATTTT. It yields the protein CASSIGTGTDTQYF.

V and J are TRBV4-1 and TRBJ2-2, with 9 bases lining up with TRBD2. V dropped 3 bases and J dropped 6; count of bases not matched to a gene: 14. CDR3 size: 18 residues. The V gene's germline CDR1 is MGHRA and CDR2 YSYEKL. CDR3: CASSQAAIGGGASGELFF. The CDR3 DNA sequence: TGCGCCAGCAGCCAGGCTGCTATCGGCGGGGGGGCCTCCGGGGAGCTGTTTTTT.

This chain connects TRBV12-3 or TRBV12-4 to TRBJ1-1; D gene uncertain. Trimming stripped 4 bases from V and 0 bases from J, with 12 bases between. The CDR3 is 15 amino acids. The chain's CDR3 is CASSSPRYMNTEAFF. The CDR3 region has the DNA TGTGCCAGCAGTTCCCCGCGTTACATGAACACTGAAGCTTTCTTT.

The rearrangement uses TRBV5-6 and TRBJ1-3; D possibly corresponds to TRBD1 (5 bases). In germline, CDR1 is SGHDT, CDR2 YYEEEE. The ends were cut back, 2 bases at V and 3 bases at J, with 12 bases in the middle. The CDR3 has 15 residues. CDR3 sequence: CASSLGTGFGNTIYF. In nucleotides, the CDR3 is TGTGCCAGCAGCTTAGGGACGGGATTTGGAAACACCATATATTTT.

The table lists this clonotype with a few counts. The chain couples TRBV6-6 to TRBJ2-7, with D perhaps assigned TRBD1 or TRBD2 (5 bases each). Trimming cost V 4 bases and J 6 bases, with 13 bases left between them. The length of the CDR3 is 13 residues. CDR1 and CDR2 from the germline V gene are MNHNY and SVGAGI (reference sequence). The CDR3 nucleotides are TGTGCCAGCAGTTCCGGGACGCCCGGCGAGCAGTACTTC. Translating gives CASSSGTPGEQYF.

The chain combines TRBV12-3 or TRBV12-4 with TRBJ2-2; a possible D gene is TRBD2 (5 bases). V was pared by 6 bases and J by 5 bases, with 16 bases between. The CDR3 spans 15 residues. The CDR3 sequence is CASRKDPGGTGELFF. The CDR3 DNA reads TGTGCCAGCAGAAAAGACCCGGGCGGGACCGGGGAGCTGTTTTTT.

The V and J genes are TRBV6-4 and TRBJ2-2; D possibly matches TRBD1 or TRBD2 (5 bases each). The V gene lost 5 bases and the J gene lost 4 bases, with 11 bases spanning the gap. The germline gives CDR1 MRHNA, CDR2 SNTAGT. The CDR3 has 14 residues. The CDR3 reads CASSPGTFTGELFF. CDR3 coding DNA: TGTGCCAGCAGTCCCGGGACGTTCACCGGGGAGCTGTTTTTT.

The chain has TRBV7-3 and TRBJ1-1; D gene unclear. The length of the CDR3 is 13 residues. CDR1 SGHTA and CDR2 FQGTGA come from the germline V gene. V lost 4 bases and J lost 7, with 13 bases in between. CDR3 in DNA: TGTGCCAGCAGCTCACAAACCGGGCGTGAAGCTTTCTTT. The encoded protein is CASSSQTGREAFF.